These 26 T cell receptor beta chains originate from one sample sequenced in a study of T cell repertoires in aging, cancer and after chemotherapy. Multiplex touch-down PCR with TRB-A/B primers amplified rearranged V-D-J TRB sequences. A single record per CDR3 protein comes from TCRdb applying MiXCR to the multiplex PCR reads. The sample lists 600 or so distinct CDR3 sequences; 25% to 35% were seen once. Amplification of TCR beta used genomic DNA extracted from peripheral blood. Specimen: blood. Receptor source: a human donor in good health.

This clonotype is labeled as large. V gene TRBV6-2 or TRBV6-3 combines with J gene TRBJ2-6; the D gene is possibly TRBD2 (5 bases). In germline, CDR1 is MNHEY, CDR2 SVGEGT. The CDR3 covers 17 residues. V gave up 4 bases and J gave up 0 bases, with 13 bases separating them. DNA for the CDR3: TGTGCCAGCAGTTCCAGACGGGAACCCTCTGGGGCCAACGTCCTGACTTTC. Translated, it gives CASSSRREPSGANVLTF.

This clonotype qualifies as large. This chain links TRBV19 with TRBJ2-7, with D perhaps TRBD1 or TRBD2 (5 bases each). Germline assignment: CDR1 LNHDA and CDR2 SQIVND (reference sequence). Trimming took 3 bases from V and 2 from J, leaving 17 bases between them. This CDR3 contains 16 residues. CDR3 in DNA: TGTGCCAGTAGTATGAGACTGGGACGGTCCCCCTACGAGCAGTACTTC. Amino acids: CASSMRLGRSPYEQYF.

This clonotype is labeled as medium-sized. The chain is built from TRBV5-1 and TRBJ2-3; D call uncertain. CDR1 and CDR2 (germline): SGHRS, YFSETQ. V was trimmed by 0 bases and J by 0 bases, leaving 11 bases between them. The length of the CDR3 is 16 residues. CDR3 nucleotides: TGCGCCAGCAGCTTGGCGGCACGATCCAGCACAGATACGCAGTATTTT. It is translated as CASSLAARSSTDTQYF.

The gene calls are TRBV5-1 and TRBJ1-1; tentatively, D is TRBD1 (5 bases). This CDR3 has 16 residues. The germline V and J ends were trimmed by 0 bases and 3 bases, with 15 bases remaining between them. Germline CDR1 is SGHRS and CDR2 is YFSETQ. CDR3 nucleotides: TGCGCCAGCAGCTTGGGGGGGACGGATGGGGACACTGAAGCTTTCTTT. Protein sequence: CASSLGGTDGDTEAFF. Full variable domain (remainder filled in from reference TRBV5-1 and TRBJ1-1): KAGVTQTPRYLIKTRGQQVTLSCSPISGHRSVSWYQQTPGQGLQFLFEYFSETQRNKGNFPGRFSGRQFSNSRSEMNVSTLELGDSALYLCASSLGGTDGDTEAFFGQGTRLTVV.

This clonotype is medium-sized. The chain recombines TRBV5-1 with TRBJ1-6; a weak D match, TRBD1 (6 bases). Germline loops: CDR1 SGHRS, CDR2 YFSETQ. V shed 4 bases and J shed 5 bases, with 16 bases lying between them. The CDR3 contains 16 residues. In nucleotides, the CDR3 is TGCGCCAGCAGCCTTACAGGGACACCTAATAATTCACCCCTCCACTTT. Translated, it gives CASSLTGTPNNSPLHF.

This chain links TRBV19 with TRBJ1-4; D is perhaps TRBD1 (6 bases). V lost 3 bases and J lost 3, with 11 bases in between. The CDR3 spans 15 residues. Germline CDR1 and CDR2: LNHDA and SQIVND (reference sequence). The DNA for the CDR3 is TGTGCCAGTAGTATCCCGGGACACGCTAATGAAAAACTGTTTTTT. This encodes CASSIPGHANEKLFF.

The chain carries TRBV24-1 and TRBJ2-5; D is unresolved. CDR3 length: 13 residues. Trimming removed 6 bases at V and 5 bases at J, with 12 bases between. CDR1 and CDR2 (germline): KGHDR, SFDVKD. The CDR3 region has the DNA TGTGCCACCAGTAGCCAGTCCGGGGAGACCCAGTACTTC. Encoded protein: CATSSQSGETQYF.

This clonotype is classed as large. This chain links TRBV19 with TRBJ2-7; D is ambiguous. CDR1 is LNHDA, CDR2 SQIVND, per germline (reference sequence). CDR3 length equals 15 residues. Trimming removed 5 bases at V and 7 bases at J, with 21 bases between. DNA for the CDR3: TGTGCCAGTAGTTACTTTCGGGCTTCCCTACTGGAGCAGTACTTC. Its translation: CASSYFRASLLEQYF.

This clonotype showed up just once. This chain connects TRBV12-3 or TRBV12-4 to TRBJ2-5, with D maybe TRBD2 (5 bases). This CDR3 is built from 13 residues. Trimming left V 6 bases short and J 3 bases short, with 11 bases between. CDR3 amino acids: CASSPVGEETQYF. The CDR3 coding sequence is TGTGCCAGCAGCCCGGTCGGGGAAGAGACCCAGTACTTC.

This clonotype was observed once. The chain carries TRBV19 and TRBJ2-3, with 7 bases lining up with TRBD1. Trimming removed 6 bases from V and 6 bases from J; junction bases left unmatched: 9. This CDR3 has 14 residues. Looked up from germline, CDR1 is LNHDA and CDR2 is SQIVND (reference sequence). Here the CDR3 reads CASSRQGRVDTQYF. The CDR3, as DNA: TGTGCCAGTAGCCGACAGGGAAGGGTGGATACGCAGTATTTT. The full variable domain, in which reference TRBV19 and TRBJ2-3 provide the parts outside the CDR3, is DGGITQSPKYLFRKEGQNVTLSCEQNLNHDAMYWYRQDPGQGLRLIYYSQIVNDFQKGDIAEGYSVSREKKESFPLTVTSAQKNPTAFYLCASSRQGRVDTQYFGPGTRLTVL.

Relative to its sample, this clonotype is large (0.1 to 1%). The V call is TRBV15, the J call TRBJ1-4; D might be TRBD1 (5 bases). The CDR3 sequence is 14 residues long. CDR1 and CDR2 from the germline V gene are LNHNV and YYDKDF (reference sequence). The V end was cut by 4 bases, the J end by 8 bases, with 14 bases between. The CDR3 is CATSKAGQWEKLFF. CDR3 nucleotides: TGTGCCACCAGCAAAGCAGGGCAGTGGGAAAAACTGTTTTTT.

This clonotype qualifies as large (0.1 to 1%). The rearrangement links TRBV24-1 to TRBJ2-1; 16 bases map to TRBD2. V gave up 6 bases and J gave up 8 bases; unmatched junction bases: 6. The CDR3 has 16 amino acids. The V gene's germline CDR1 is KGHDR and CDR2 SFDVKD. CDR3 sequence (DNA): TGTGCCACCAGTCCCGGGACTAGCGGGAGGGTCCATGAGCAGTTCTTC. As protein: CATSPGTSGRVHEQFF.

This clonotype is medium-sized. The rearrangement joins TRBV5-1 to TRBJ2-3, with D possibly being TRBD1 or TRBD2 (5 bases each). Germline values: CDR1 SGHRS, CDR2 YFSETQ. This CDR3 is 16 amino acids long. The V gene lost 3 bases and the J gene lost 3 bases, with 17 bases spanning the gap. This CDR3 reads CASSSGDRWGTDTQYF. CDR3 nucleotides: TGCGCCAGCAGCTCCGGAGACCGTTGGGGGACAGATACGCAGTATTTT.

The gene calls are TRBV6-2 or TRBV6-3 and TRBJ2-7; no firm D call. This CDR3 has 15 amino acids. Trimming removed 6 bases from V and 2 bases from J, with 17 bases in between. CDR1 is MNHEY, CDR2 SVGEGT, per germline. The CDR3 sequence: CASSPPSDGPYEQYF. CDR3 nucleotides: TGTGCCAGCAGCCCACCCTCGGACGGTCCCTACGAGCAGTACTTC.

CDR3 nucleotides: TGTGCCAGCAGCTTACTAGCGGGAGTCTCCGAGCAGTACTTC. As protein: CASSLLAGVSEQYF. J is TRBJ2-7 and V is TRBV7-3; 10 bases align to TRBD2. V lost 2 bases to trimming and J lost 6 bases; unmatched junction nucleotides: 4. The germline V gene encodes CDR1 SGHTA and CDR2 FQGTGA. The CDR3 spans 14 residues.

Relative to its sample, this clonotype is medium-sized (0.01 to 0.1%). The chain joins TRBV7-9 to TRBJ1-5; D is unresolved. Germline loops: CDR1 SEHNR, CDR2 FQNEAQ (reference sequence). V lost 1 base, J lost 6 bases, and 13 bases lay in between. The CDR3 has 15 residues. The CDR3 loop reads CASSLGPGKGQPQHF. The CDR3 DNA reads as TGTGCCAGCAGCTTAGGACCGGGGAAAGGTCAGCCCCAGCATTTT. Together with reference TRBV7-9 and TRBJ1-5, the CDR3 gives the full variable domain: DTGVSQNPRHKITKRGQNVTFRCDPISEHNRLYWYRQTLGQGPEFLTYFQNEAQLEKSRLLSDRFSAERPKGSFSTLEIQRTEQGDSAMYLCASSLGPGKGQPQHFGDGTRLSIL.

This clonotype is labeled medium-sized (0.01 to 0.1%). This chain connects TRBV20-1 to TRBJ2-7; D not certain. CDR3 length: 14 amino acids. Germline CDR1 and CDR2: DFQATT and SNEGSKA (reference sequence). V lost 0 bases and J 3 bases, leaving 12 bases between the germline ends. The CDR3: CSARDLLVFYEQYF. The CDR3 DNA is TGCAGTGCTAGAGATCTATTAGTTTTCTACGAGCAGTACTTC.

The chain couples TRBV11-2 to TRBJ1-4, with TRBD1 as a possible D gene (5 bases). Trimming took 5 bases from V and 5 from J, leaving 12 bases between them. CDR1 and CDR2 from the germline V gene are SGHAT and FQNNGV. The CDR3 is made up of 14 amino acids. Here the CDR3 reads CASSKGRINEKLFF. CDR3 DNA: TGTGCCAGCAGCAAGGGACGGATAAATGAAAAACTGTTTTTT.

In its sample, this clonotype ranks as large. This chain joins TRBV29-1 and TRBJ2-1; weak D call: TRBD1 (5 bases). This CDR3 contains 12 residues. CDR1 and CDR2 (germline): SQVTM, ANQGSEA. V was clipped by 6 bases and J by 5 bases, with 11 bases between them. CDR3 sequence: CSVYRQNNEQFF. The CDR3 DNA reads as TGCAGCGTCTACAGACAGAACAATGAGCAGTTCTTC.

J is TRBJ2-5 and V is TRBV6-1; D might be TRBD2 (5 bases). The CDR3 loop spans 15 amino acids. The V gene's germline CDR1 is MNHNS and CDR2 SASEGT. V shed 5 bases and J shed 5 bases, with 18 bases lying between them. The CDR3 sequence is CASSTPRELRETQYF. The CDR3 nucleotides read TGTGCCAGCAGTACTCCTCGGGAACTAAGGGAGACCCAGTACTTC.

This chain links TRBV6-4 with TRBJ2-7, with 10 bases fitting TRBD1. Germline lookup yields CDR1 MRHNA and CDR2 SNTAGT. V was clipped by 2 bases and J by 2 bases; unmatched bases: 3. The CDR3 contains 15 residues. The CDR3: CASSDGQGGTYEQYF. The CDR3 nucleotides are TGTGCCAGCAGTGACGGACAGGGGGGGACCTACGAGCAGTACTTC.

Relative to its sample, this clonotype is hyperexpanded. The gene calls are TRBV29-1 and TRBJ2-3; unclear D gene. V lost 5 bases and J lost 6, with 12 bases in between. CDR3 length equals 12 residues. Germline CDR1 SQVTM, CDR2 ANQGSEA. The DNA of the CDR3 is TGCAGCGTTTCAGGTTCCGTTGATACGCAGTATTTT. Translating gives CSVSGSVDTQYF.

By sample share, this clonotype is large. The genes are TRBV18 and TRBJ1-4; 7 bases match TRBD1. The CDR3 has 15 amino acids. Germline V lookup: CDR1 KGHSH, CDR2 LQKENI. Germline trimming cut 5 bases from V and 7 bases from J; bases unmatched to any gene: 10. The CDR3 spells CASSLSDRSSEKLFF. The CDR3 nucleotides read TGTGCCAGCTCATTATCGGACAGGTCAAGTGAAAAACTGTTTTTT. The full variable domain, rest sourced from reference TRBV18 and TRBJ1-4, is NAGVMQNPRHLVRRRGQEARLRCSPMKGHSHVYWYRQLPEEGLKFMVYLQKENIIDESGMPKERFSAEFPKEGPSILRIQQVVRGDSAAYFCASSLSDRSSEKLFFGSGTQLSVL.

The J gene is TRBJ2-3, the V gene TRBV12-3 or TRBV12-4, with D possibly called TRBD1 or TRBD2 (6 bases each). V was trimmed by 3 bases and J by 5 bases, leaving 12 bases between them. CDR3 length equals 14 residues. CDR3 region: CASSFGGAGDTQYF. The CDR3 region has the DNA TGTGCCAGCAGTTTCGGGGGCGCAGGAGATACGCAGTATTTT.

The J gene is TRBJ1-1, the V gene TRBV4-1; D gene ambiguous. Germline V gives CDR1 MGHRA, CDR2 YSYEKL. V shed 4 bases and J shed 3 bases, with 15 bases lying between them. CDR3 length: 15 amino acids. CDR3 amino acids: CASSLIQAVDTEAFF. The CDR3 DNA sequence: TGCGCCAGCAGCCTCATACAAGCAGTGGACACTGAAGCTTTCTTT.

This clonotype ranks as large. The chain has TRBV30 and TRBJ2-1, with D perhaps matching TRBD1 or TRBD2 (5 bases each). V lost 2 bases and J 0 bases, leaving 11 bases between the germline ends. Germline V gene lookup returns CDR1 GTSNPN and CDR2 SVGIG (reference sequence). The CDR3 covers 15 residues. CDR3 residues: CAWSRDQVSYNEQFF. DNA of the CDR3: TGTGCCTGGAGTCGGGACCAAGTCTCCTACAATGAGCAGTTCTTC.